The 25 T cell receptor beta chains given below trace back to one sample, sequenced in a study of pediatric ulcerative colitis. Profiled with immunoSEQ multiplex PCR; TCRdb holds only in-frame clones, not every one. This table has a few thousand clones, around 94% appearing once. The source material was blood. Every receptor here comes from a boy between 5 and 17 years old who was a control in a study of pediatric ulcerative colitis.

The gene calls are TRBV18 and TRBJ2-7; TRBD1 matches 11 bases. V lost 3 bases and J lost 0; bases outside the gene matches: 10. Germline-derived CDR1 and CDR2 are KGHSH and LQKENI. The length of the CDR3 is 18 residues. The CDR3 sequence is CASSPSDRGLRSSYEQYF. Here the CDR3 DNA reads TGTGCCAGCTCACCCTCGGACAGGGGGCTTAGGAGCTCCTACGAGCAGTACTTC.

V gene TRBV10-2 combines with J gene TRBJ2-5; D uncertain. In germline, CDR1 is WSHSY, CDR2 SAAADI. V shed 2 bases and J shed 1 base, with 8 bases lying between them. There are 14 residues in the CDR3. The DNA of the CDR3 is TGCGCCAGCAGTGAGGCCTCTACCCAAGAGACCCAGTACTTC. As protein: CASSEASTQETQYF.

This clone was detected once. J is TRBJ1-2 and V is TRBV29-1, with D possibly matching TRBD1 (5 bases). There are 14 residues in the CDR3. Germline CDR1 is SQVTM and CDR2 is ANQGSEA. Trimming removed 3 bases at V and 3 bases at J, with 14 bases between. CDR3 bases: TGCAGCGTTGAGTTAAGGGGCCGGTACTATGGCTACACCTTC. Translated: CSVELRGRYYGYTF.

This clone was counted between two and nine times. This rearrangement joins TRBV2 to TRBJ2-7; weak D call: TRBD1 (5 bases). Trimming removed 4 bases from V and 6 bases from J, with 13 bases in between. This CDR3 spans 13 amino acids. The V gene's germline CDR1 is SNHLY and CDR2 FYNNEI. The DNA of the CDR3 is TGTGCCAGCAGTGCCGCCAGGGCCCTCGAGCAGTACGTC. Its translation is CASSAARALEQYV.

The CDR3 region has the DNA TGTGCCAGCAGTGAGCTGGTCAGGGGGGCCACCGGGGAGCTGTTTTTT. Protein: CASSELVRGATGELFF. The chain recombines TRBV6-1 with TRBJ2-2; TRBD1 might be the D (7 bases). This CDR3 comprises 16 residues. Trimming shortened V by 3 bases and J by 4 bases, and 15 bases separated the two germline ends. Per the germline V gene, CDR1 is MNHNS and CDR2 is SASEGT.

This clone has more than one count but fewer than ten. The DNA of the CDR3 is TGCGCCAGCAGCTCGGAAGTATTGAACACTGAAGCTTTCTTT. As protein: CASSSEVLNTEAFF. V is TRBV5-1 and J is TRBJ1-1; D gene ambiguous. Trimming removed 3 bases at V and 0 bases at J, with 9 bases between. This CDR3 contains 14 residues. The germline V gene has CDR1 SGHRS and CDR2 YFSETQ.

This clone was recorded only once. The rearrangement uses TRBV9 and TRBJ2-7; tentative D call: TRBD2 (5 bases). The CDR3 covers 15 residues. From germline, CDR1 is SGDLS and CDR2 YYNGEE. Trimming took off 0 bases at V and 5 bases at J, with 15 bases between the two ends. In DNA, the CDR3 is TGTGCCAGCAGCGTAGTCGGGGATCTTCCCCACGAGCAGTACTTC. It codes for CASSVVGDLPHEQYF.

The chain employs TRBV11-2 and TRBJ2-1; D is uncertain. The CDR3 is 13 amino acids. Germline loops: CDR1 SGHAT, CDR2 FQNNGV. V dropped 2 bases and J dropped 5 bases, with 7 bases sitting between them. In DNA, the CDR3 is TGTGCCAGCAGCTTAAGCAGGAACAATGAGCAGTTCTTC. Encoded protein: CASSLSRNNEQFF.

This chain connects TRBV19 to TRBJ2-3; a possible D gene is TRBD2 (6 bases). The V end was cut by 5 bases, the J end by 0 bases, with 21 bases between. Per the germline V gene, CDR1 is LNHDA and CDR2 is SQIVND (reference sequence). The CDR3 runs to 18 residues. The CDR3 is CASSPGTRTTSSTDTQYF. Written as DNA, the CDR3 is TGTGCCAGTAGTCCAGGCACAAGGACTACTTCTAGCACAGATACGCAGTATTTT.

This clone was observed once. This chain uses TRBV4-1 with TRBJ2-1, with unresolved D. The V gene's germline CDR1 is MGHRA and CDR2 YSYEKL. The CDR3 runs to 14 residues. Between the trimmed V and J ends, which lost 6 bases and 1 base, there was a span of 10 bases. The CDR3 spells CASRHKQSYNEQFF. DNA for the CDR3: TGCGCCAGCAGACATAAACAGTCCTACAATGAGCAGTTCTTC.

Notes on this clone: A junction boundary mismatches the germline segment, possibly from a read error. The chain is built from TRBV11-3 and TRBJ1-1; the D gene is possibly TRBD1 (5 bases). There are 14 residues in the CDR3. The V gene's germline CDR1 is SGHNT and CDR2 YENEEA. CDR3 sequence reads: CASSLPSRGTEAFF. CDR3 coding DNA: TGTGCCAGCAGCTTACCGTCGCGGGGCACTGAGGCTTTCTTT. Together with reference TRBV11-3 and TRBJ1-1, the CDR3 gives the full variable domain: EAGVVQSPRYKIIEKKQPVAFWCNPISGHNTLYWYLQNLGQGPELLIRYENEEAVDDSQLPKDRFSAERLKGVDSTLKIQPAELGDSAVYLCASSLPSRGTEAFFGQGTRLTVV.

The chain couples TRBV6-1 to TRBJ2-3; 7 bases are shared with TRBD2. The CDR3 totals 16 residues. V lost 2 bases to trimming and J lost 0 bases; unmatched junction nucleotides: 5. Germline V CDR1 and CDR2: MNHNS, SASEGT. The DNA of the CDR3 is TGTGCCAGCAGTGAAAGTAGTAGCGGGAGCACAGATACGCAGTATTTT. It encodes CASSESSSGSTDTQYF.

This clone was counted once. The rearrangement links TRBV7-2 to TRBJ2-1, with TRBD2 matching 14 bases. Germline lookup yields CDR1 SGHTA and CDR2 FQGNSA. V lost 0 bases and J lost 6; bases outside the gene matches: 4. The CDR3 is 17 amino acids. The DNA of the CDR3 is TGTGCCAGCAGCTTAGCCGGGACTAGCGGGAGCCGCAATGAGCAGTTCTTC. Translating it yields CASSLAGTSGSRNEQFF.

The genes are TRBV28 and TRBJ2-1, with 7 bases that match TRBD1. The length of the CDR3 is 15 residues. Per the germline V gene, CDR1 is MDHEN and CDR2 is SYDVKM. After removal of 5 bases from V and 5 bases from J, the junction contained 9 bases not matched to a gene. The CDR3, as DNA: TGTGCCAGCAGTCCGACAGGGCTTGGGGACAATGAGCAGTTCTTC. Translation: CASSPTGLGDNEQFF.

CDR3 region: CASSLDRTGEQYF. The CDR3 DNA reads as TGTGCCAGCAGCCTAGACAGAACGGGTGAGCAGTACTTC. The rearrangement joins TRBV11-1 to TRBJ2-7; D perhaps matches TRBD1 (5 bases). Germline CDR1 SGHAT, CDR2 FQDESV (reference sequence). The CDR3 spans 13 residues. V shed 5 bases and J shed 7 bases, with 15 bases lying between them.

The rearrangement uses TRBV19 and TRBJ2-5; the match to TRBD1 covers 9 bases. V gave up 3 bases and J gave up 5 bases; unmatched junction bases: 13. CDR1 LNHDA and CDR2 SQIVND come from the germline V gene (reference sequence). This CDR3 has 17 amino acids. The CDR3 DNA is TGTGCCAGTAGTATGCCTACGGGACAGGGCATTAGGGAGACCCAGTACTTC. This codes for CASSMPTGQGIRETQYF.

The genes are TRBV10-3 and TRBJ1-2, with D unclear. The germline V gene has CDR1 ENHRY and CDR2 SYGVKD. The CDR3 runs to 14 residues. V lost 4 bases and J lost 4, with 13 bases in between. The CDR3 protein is CAISAGNPGYGYTF. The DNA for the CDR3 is TGTGCCATCAGTGCAGGAAACCCCGGCTATGGCTACACCTTC.

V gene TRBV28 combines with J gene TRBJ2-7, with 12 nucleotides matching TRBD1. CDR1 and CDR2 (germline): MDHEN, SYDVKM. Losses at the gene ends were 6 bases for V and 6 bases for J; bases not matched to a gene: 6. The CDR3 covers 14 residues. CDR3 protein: CASSRGQGAIEQYV. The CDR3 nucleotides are TGTGCCAGCAGCCGGGGACAGGGGGCGATCGAGCAGTACGTC.

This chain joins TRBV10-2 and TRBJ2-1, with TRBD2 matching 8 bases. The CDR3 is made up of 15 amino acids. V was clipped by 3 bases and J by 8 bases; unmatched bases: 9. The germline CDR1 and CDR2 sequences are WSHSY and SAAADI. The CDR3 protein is CASSEISGIGDEQFF. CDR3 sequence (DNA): TGCGCCAGCAGTGAAATTAGCGGGATAGGAGATGAGCAGTTCTTC.

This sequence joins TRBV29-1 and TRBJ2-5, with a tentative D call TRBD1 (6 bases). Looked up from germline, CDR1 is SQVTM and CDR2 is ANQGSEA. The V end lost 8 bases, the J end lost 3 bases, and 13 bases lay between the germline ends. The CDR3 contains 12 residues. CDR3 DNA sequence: TGCAGCCTGTGGCGGACAGAAGAGACCCAGTACTTC. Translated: CSLWRTEETQYF. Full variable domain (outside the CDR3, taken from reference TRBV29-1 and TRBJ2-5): SAVISQKPSRDICQRGTSLTIQCQVDSQVTMMFWYRQQPGQSLTLIATANQGSEATYESGFVIDKFPISRPNLTFSTLTVSNMSPEDSSIYLCSLWRTEETQYFGPGTRLLVL.

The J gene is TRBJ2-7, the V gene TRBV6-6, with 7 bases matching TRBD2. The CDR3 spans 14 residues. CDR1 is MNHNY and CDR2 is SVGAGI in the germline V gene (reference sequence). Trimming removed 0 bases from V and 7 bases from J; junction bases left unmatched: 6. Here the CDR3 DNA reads TGTGCCAGCAGTTACTCGCCGCCCGGGGGGGAGCAGTACGTC. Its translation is CASSYSPPGGEQYV.

In DNA, the CDR3 is TGTGCCAGCAGCGTACGGAGCGGCCCGAACACTGAAGCTTTCTTT. Protein product: CASSVRSGPNTEAFF. This rearrangement joins TRBV9 to TRBJ1-1; no clear D gene. The CDR3 spans 15 residues. Trimming removed 1 base from V and 1 base from J, with 11 bases in between. Germline lookup yields CDR1 SGDLS and CDR2 YYNGEE.

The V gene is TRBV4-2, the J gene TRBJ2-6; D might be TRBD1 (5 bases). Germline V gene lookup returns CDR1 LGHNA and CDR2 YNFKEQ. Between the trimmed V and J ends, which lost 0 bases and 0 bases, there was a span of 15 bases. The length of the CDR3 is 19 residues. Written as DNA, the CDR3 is TGTGCCAGCAGCCAAGATGGACGGACATACTCCTCTGGGGCCAACGTCCTGACTTTC. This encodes CASSQDGRTYSSGANVLTF.

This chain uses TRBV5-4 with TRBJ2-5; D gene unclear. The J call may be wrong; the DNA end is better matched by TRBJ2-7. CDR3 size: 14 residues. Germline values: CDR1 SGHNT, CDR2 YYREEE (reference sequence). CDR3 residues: CASSTDHVSYEQYF. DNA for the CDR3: TGTGCCAGCAGCACGGATCACGTATCCTACGAGCAGTACTTC.

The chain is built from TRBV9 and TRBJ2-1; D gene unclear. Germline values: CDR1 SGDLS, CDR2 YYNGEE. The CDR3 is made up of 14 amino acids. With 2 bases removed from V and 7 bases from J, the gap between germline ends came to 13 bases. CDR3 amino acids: CASSVGPEVNEQFF. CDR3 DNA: TGTGCCAGCAGCGTCGGGCCCGAGGTTAATGAGCAGTTCTTC.